This entry features one T cell receptor beta chain sequence. This entry comes from a study of blood T cell repertoires in COVID-19. Study-wide background: The United States, Italy and Spain supplied acute and convalescent COVID-19 samples. From T cells, B-cell-depleted T cells, or PBMCs came the material, which was cDNA or gDNA.

V was pared by 3 bases and J by 0 bases, with 9 bases of the junction left unmatched. Per germline, CDR1 SEHNR and CDR2 FQNEAQ (reference sequence). The length of the CDR3 is 17 residues. The Seattle patients, enrolled during active infection, were followed longitudinally. The authors' processing: Amplification from reference gene primers served as the basis for estimated nucleated cell counts. Measured with immunoSEQ multiplex PCR; TCRdb has only the in-frame clones, and not every one. V, J and clone size reflect that table, while D and trimming were determined from the DNA. The data hold some 49,000 clones, with approximately 80% observed a single time.

The material sequenced was peripheral blood. This chain joins TRBV7-9 and TRBJ2-7; TRBD2 matches 9 bases. This receptor was obtained from a woman older than 75 with COVID-19, enrolled during active disease. CDR3 nucleotides: TGTGCCAGCAGCTTCGGCCTAGCGGGGATTAGCTCCTACGAGCAGTACTTC. Its protein is CASSFGLAGISSYEQYF.